A selection of T cell receptor beta chains follows, all from one sample in a study of shared clonotypes between healthy human individuals. Assay used: immunoSEQ multiplex PCR; TCRdb lists only in-frame clones, some missing. Of approximately 1,500,000 clones in the sample, 95% to 97% were seen once. The source material was naive CD4+ T cells sorted from blood. The receptors here all came from a man aged 25-40 years in good health. The CDR3 runs from the conserved cysteine through the conserved F or W. A D gene is named only where the DNA matches it firmly. Clone sizes are given selectively: once, few, many, or a class where the clone is expanded.

J gene: TRBJ2-5
clone size: .
V gene: TRBV14
D gene: .
CDR3 DNA: TGTGCCAGCAGCCAAGTCGTGACCTACCAAGAGACCCAGTACTTC
CDR3 protein: CASSQVVTYQETQYF

J gene: TRBJ2-7
clone size: .
V gene: TRBV6-5
D gene: TRBD1
CDR3 DNA: TGTGCCAGCAGACCCGGGACAGGGGGACACGAGCAGTACTTC
CDR3 protein: CASRPGTGGHEQYF

J gene: TRBJ2-7
clone size: .
V gene: TRBV5-5
D gene: .
CDR3 DNA: TGTGCCAGCAGCTTGGCCCTCCCAGGTTCTCACTACTACGAGCAGTACTTC
CDR3 protein: CASSLALPGSHYYEQYF

J gene: TRBJ2-7
clone size: once
V gene: TRBV11-3
D gene: .
CDR3 DNA: TGTGCCAGCAGCACTACCGGCCGGAGGCACGAGCAGTACTTC
CDR3 protein: CASSTTGRRHEQYF

J gene: TRBJ2-1
clone size: .
V gene: TRBV29-1
D gene: TRBD1
CDR3 DNA: TGCAGCGTCACCCAGGGGGCCTACAATGAGCAGTTCTTC
CDR3 protein: CSVTQGAYNEQFF

J gene: TRBJ1-3
clone size: .
V gene: TRBV11-3
D gene: .
CDR3 DNA: TGTGCCAGCAGCCCATTTCCAGGGTCGGACACCATATATTTT
CDR3 protein: CASSPFPGSDTIYF

J gene: TRBJ2-7
clone size: once
V gene: TRBV18
D gene: TRBD2
CDR3 DNA: TGTGCCAGCTCACCACGTCCGGGGGGGAACTCCTACGAGCAGTACTTC
CDR3 protein: CASSPRPGGNSYEQYF

J gene: TRBJ2-4
clone size: .
V gene: TRBV5-6
D gene: .
CDR3 DNA: TGTGCCAGCAGCTTGAGGGCACTGGGGGTAGCCAAAAACATTCAGTACTTC
CDR3 protein: CASSLRALGVAKNIQYF

J gene: TRBJ2-7
clone size: .
V gene: TRBV28
D gene: .
CDR3 DNA: TGTGCCAGCACCCTAGCACAGAGAGGTGGCTACGAGCAGTACTTC
CDR3 protein: CASTLAQRGGYEQYF

J gene: TRBJ1-5
clone size: .
V gene: TRBV25-1
D gene: .
CDR3 DNA: TGTGCCATTCCAACCACCACCAACAGGGTAAATAGCAATCAGCCCCAGCATTTT
CDR3 protein: CAIPTTTNRVNSNQPQHF

J gene: TRBJ2-1
clone size: .
V gene: TRBV7-6
D gene: .
CDR3 DNA: TGTGCCAGCAGTGACGCCCTCTACAATGAGCAGTTCTTC
CDR3 protein: CASSDALYNEQFF

J gene: TRBJ2-7
clone size: .
V gene: TRBV27
D gene: TRBD2
CDR3 DNA: TGTGCCAGCAGTTTGTCAAAGACTAGCGGGAGTTGGGACGAGCAGTACTTC
CDR3 protein: CASSLSKTSGSWDEQYF

J gene: TRBJ1-1
clone size: once
V gene: TRBV7-9
D gene: TRBD1
CDR3 DNA: TGTGCCAGCAGCTCCCCCGGGACAGGGAGGACATTGGTTGAAGCTTTCTTT
CDR3 protein: CASSSPGTGRTLVEAFF

J gene: TRBJ2-3
clone size: .
V gene: TRBV28
D gene: TRBD2
CDR3 DNA: TGTGCCAGCAGTTCGGGACTAGGGTGGGGGTCGCAGTATTTT
CDR3 protein: CASSSGLGWGSQYF

J gene: TRBJ2-5
clone size: .
V gene: TRBV10-3
D gene: TRBD2
CDR3 DNA: TGTGCCATCAGTGAGAACGGGAGGGAGACCCAGTACTTC
CDR3 protein: CAISENGRETQYF

J gene: TRBJ2-3
clone size: .
V gene: TRBV18
D gene: .
CDR3 DNA: TGTGCCAGCTCACCCTTGGCCAGCCCTAGCACAGATACGCAGTATTTT
CDR3 protein: CASSPLASPSTDTQYF

J gene: TRBJ2-1
clone size: once
V gene: TRBV9
D gene: TRBD2
CDR3 DNA: TGTGCCAGCACCAGCGGGGGGAGGGCCTACAATGAGCAGTTCTTC
CDR3 protein: CASTSGGRAYNEQFF

J gene: TRBJ2-7
clone size: once
V gene: TRBV28
D gene: .
CDR3 DNA: TGTGCCAGCAGTACCGACGGGAGCTCCTACGAGCAGTACTTC
CDR3 protein: CASSTDGSSYEQYF

J gene: TRBJ2-4
clone size: .
V gene: TRBV27
D gene: .
CDR3 DNA: TGTGCCAGCAGTGACCTCACTCCGGGGGACATTCAGTACTTC
CDR3 protein: CASSDLTPGDIQYF

J gene: TRBJ2-3
clone size: .
V gene: TRBV5-1
D gene: TRBD2
CDR3 DNA: TGCGCCAGCAGCCGGGGGACTAGCGGGAAGACAGATACGCAGTATTTT
CDR3 protein: CASSRGTSGKTDTQYF

J gene: TRBJ2-5
clone size: once
V gene: TRBV4-3
D gene: TRBD2
CDR3 DNA: TGCGCCAGCAGCCAAGAGGCTAGCGGGAGTGTTTCTGGAATACAAGAGACCCAGTACTTC
CDR3 protein: CASSQEASGSVSGIQETQYF

J gene: TRBJ2-2
clone size: .
V gene: TRBV29-1
D gene: .
CDR3 DNA: TGCAGCGCTACGGACACAATGGGGTTCGGGGAGCTGTTTTTT
CDR3 protein: CSATDTMGFGELFF

J gene: TRBJ2-1
clone size: .
V gene: TRBV7-8
D gene: TRBD2
CDR3 DNA: TGTGCCAGCAGCCCCACCGTCGTAGCGGGGGCCTCGAATGAGCAGTTCTTC
CDR3 protein: CASSPTVVAGASNEQFF

J gene: TRBJ2-2
clone size: .
V gene: TRBV19
D gene: TRBD2
CDR3 DNA: TGTGCCAGTAGCCGATCTCCGGGACTAGATCCCGGGGAGCTGTTTTTT
CDR3 protein: CASSRSPGLDPGELFF

J gene: TRBJ2-2
clone size: .
V gene: TRBV14
D gene: TRBD2
CDR3 DNA: TGTGCCAGCAGCCCATTATCACTAGCGGGCACCGGGGAGCTGTTTTTT
CDR3 protein: CASSPLSLAGTGELFF

J gene: TRBJ1-1
clone size: .
V gene: TRBV19
D gene: .
CDR3 DNA: TGTGCCAGTAGTATGACGTTCCCTGGGGGGGTGAACACTGAAGCTTTCTTT
CDR3 protein: CASSMTFPGGVNTEAFF

J gene: TRBJ1-2
clone size: .
V gene: TRBV5-1
D gene: .
CDR3 DNA: TGCGCCAGCAGCTTCGGGACCTATGGCTACACCTTC
CDR3 protein: CASSFGTYGYTF

J gene: TRBJ2-3
clone size: .
V gene: TRBV10-2
D gene: .
CDR3 DNA: TGCGCCAGCGCCGCATTGTCGAGCACAGATACGCAGTATTTT
CDR3 protein: CASAALSSTDTQYF